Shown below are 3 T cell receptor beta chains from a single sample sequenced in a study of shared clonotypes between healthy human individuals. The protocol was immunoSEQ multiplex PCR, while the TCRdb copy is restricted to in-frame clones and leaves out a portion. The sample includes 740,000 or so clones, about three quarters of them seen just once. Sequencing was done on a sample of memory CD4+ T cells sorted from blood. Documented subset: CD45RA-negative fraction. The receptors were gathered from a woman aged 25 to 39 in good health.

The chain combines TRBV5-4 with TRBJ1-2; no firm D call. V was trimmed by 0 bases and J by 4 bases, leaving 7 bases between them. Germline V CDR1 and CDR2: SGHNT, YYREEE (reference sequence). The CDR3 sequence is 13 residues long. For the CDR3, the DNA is TGTGCCAGCAGCTTGGACAAAAGCTATGGCTACACCTTC. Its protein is CASSLDKSYGYTF. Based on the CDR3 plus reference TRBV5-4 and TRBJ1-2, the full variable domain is ETGVTQSPTHLIKTRGQQVTLRCSSQSGHNTVSWYQQALGQGPQFIFQYYREEENGRGNFPPRFSGLQFPNYSSELNVNALELDDSALYLCASSLDKSYGYTFGSGTRLTVV.

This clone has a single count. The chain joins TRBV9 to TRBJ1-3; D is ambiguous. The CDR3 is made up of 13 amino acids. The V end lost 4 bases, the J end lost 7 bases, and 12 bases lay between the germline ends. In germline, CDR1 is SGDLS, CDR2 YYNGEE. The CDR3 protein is CASSPDLGNTIYF. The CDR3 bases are TGTGCCAGCAGCCCGGATCTCGGGAACACCATATATTTT. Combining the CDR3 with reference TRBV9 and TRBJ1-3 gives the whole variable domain DSGVTQTPKHLITATGQRVTLRCSPRSGDLSVYWYQQSLDQGLQFLIQYYNGEERAKGNILERFSAQQFPDLHSELNLSSLELGDSALYFCASSPDLGNTIYFGEGSWLTVV.

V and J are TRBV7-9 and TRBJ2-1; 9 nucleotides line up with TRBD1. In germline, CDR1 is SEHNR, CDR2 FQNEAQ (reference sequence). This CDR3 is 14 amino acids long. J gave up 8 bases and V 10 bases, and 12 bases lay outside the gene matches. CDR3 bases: TGTGCCACCTTGCCGGGACAGGGCTTCCATGAGCAGTTCTTC. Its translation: CATLPGQGFHEQFF.